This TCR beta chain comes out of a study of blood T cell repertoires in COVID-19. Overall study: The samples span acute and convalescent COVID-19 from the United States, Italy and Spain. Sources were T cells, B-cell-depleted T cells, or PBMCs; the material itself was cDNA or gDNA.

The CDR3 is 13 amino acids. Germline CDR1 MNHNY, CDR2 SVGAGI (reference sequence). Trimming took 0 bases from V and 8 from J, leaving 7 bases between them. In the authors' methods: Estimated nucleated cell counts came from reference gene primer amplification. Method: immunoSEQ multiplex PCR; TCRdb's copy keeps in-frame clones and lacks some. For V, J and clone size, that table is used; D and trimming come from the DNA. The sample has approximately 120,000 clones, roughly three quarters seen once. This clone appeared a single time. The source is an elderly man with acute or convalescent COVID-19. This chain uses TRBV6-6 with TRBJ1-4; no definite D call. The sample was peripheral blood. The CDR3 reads CASSYSAGEKLFF. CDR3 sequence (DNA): TGTGCCAGCAGTTACTCGGCGGGGGAAAAACTGTTTTTT.